The subject of this entry is one T cell receptor beta chain. Germline-derived CDR1 and CDR2 are GTSNPN and SVGIG (reference sequence). Trimming shortened V by 7 bases and J by 3 bases, and 12 bases separated the two germline ends. The CDR3 covers 13 residues. This entry is derived from a study of blood T cell repertoires in COVID-19. The overall study: T cells, B-cell-depleted T cells, or PBMCs supplied cDNA or gDNA.

As processed by the authors: Reference gene primer amplification gave estimated nucleated cell counts. Clones were read by immunoSEQ multiplex PCR, and TCRdb kept only the in-frame ones, dropping some. Clone size and V and J calls were adopted from that table, with D and trimming inferred from the DNA. The table records 200,000 to 300,000 clones, approximately 86% of them present only once. The chain has TRBV30 and TRBJ2-2, with a weak D call TRBD1 (6 bases). Sequenced: peripheral blood. This TCR was recovered from a man aged 30 to 39 with active or convalescent COVID-19. The CDR3 DNA is TGTGCCTTCCAGGGGTTCGACACCGGGGAGCTGTTTTTT. Translated: CAFQGFDTGELFF.